These 8 T cell receptor beta chains share one sample of origin, sequenced in a study of blood T cell repertoires in COVID-19. Repertoires were generated with immunoSEQ multiplex PCR, while TCRdb's copy carries only in-frame clones and drops some. The sample yields about 160,000 clones, 85% seen once. The sample consisted of peripheral blood. Every receptor here comes from a human donor with acute or convalescent COVID-19. The donor label of this sample is uncertain.

The chain joins TRBV28 to TRBJ1-1; no clear D gene. Between the trimmed V and J ends, which lost 6 bases and 3 bases, there was a span of 14 bases. CDR3 length equals 14 residues. From germline, CDR1 is MDHEN and CDR2 SYDVKM. In DNA form, the CDR3 reads TGTGCCAGCAGCCTTTCCCCCGAGGACACTGAAGCTTTCTTT. This gives the protein CASSLSPEDTEAFF.

CDR3 in DNA: TGTGCCAGCAGCCGTCTGAACACTGAAGCTTTCTTT. Protein: CASSRLNTEAFF. The V and J genes are TRBV27 and TRBJ1-1; the D is unclear. Trimming pared 6 bases from V and 0 bases from J, leaving 5 bases between. This CDR3 spans 12 amino acids. CDR1 is MNHEY and CDR2 is SMNVEV in the germline V gene (reference sequence).

This clone appeared a few times. The J gene is TRBJ2-2, the V gene TRBV19; 7 bases agree with TRBD2. V was pared by 7 bases and J by 6 bases, with 20 bases of the junction left unmatched. CDR1 is LNHDA, CDR2 SQIVND, per germline (reference sequence). The CDR3 contains 18 residues. The CDR3 loop reads CASTSIGEGQRRSGELFF. Here the CDR3 DNA reads TGTGCCAGTACCAGTATAGGGGAGGGGCAGAGGAGGTCCGGGGAGCTGTTTTTT.

This clone was recorded only once. V usage is TRBV6-6 and J usage is TRBJ2-1, with D possibly TRBD2 on 5 matching bases. Germline V gives CDR1 MNHNY, CDR2 SVGAGI (reference sequence). The CDR3 consists of 14 residues. V was pared by 6 bases and J by 2 bases, with 11 bases between. CDR3 protein: CASSPSGAYNEQFF. The CDR3 bases are TGTGCCAGCAGCCCCTCCGGGGCCTACAATGAGCAGTTCTTC.

This clone was counted only a few times. V gene TRBV30 combines with J gene TRBJ2-2; maybe TRBD2 (5 bases). The germline V gene has CDR1 GTSNPN and CDR2 SVGIG (reference sequence). V dropped 4 bases and J dropped 2 bases, with 14 bases sitting between them. The CDR3 spans 15 residues. CDR3 DNA: TGTGCCTGGATCATCCGGGGTGTCAACACCGGGGAGCTGTTTTTT. Translating it yields CAWIIRGVNTGELFF.

The CDR3 DNA reads TGTGCCAGCAGTCGTTACTCCGGGACAGGGTTAGGGCAGCCCCAGCATTTT. The encoded protein is CASSRYSGTGLGQPQHF. V and J are TRBV27 and TRBJ1-5, with TRBD1 identical over 9 bases. Germline CDR1 MNHEY, CDR2 SMNVEV (reference sequence). V shed 5 bases, J shed 7 bases, and the junction held 15 bases outside the gene matches. There are 17 residues in the CDR3.

This chain joins TRBV29-1 and TRBJ2-2, with 8 bases lining up with TRBD2. CDR1 SQVTM and CDR2 ANQGSEA come from the germline V gene. Trimming took 4 bases from V and 6 from J; bases not matched to a gene: 4. The CDR3 runs 13 residues. CDR3 bases: TGCAGCGTTGGGCGGGGGGATGCCGGGGAGCTGTTTTTT. Amino acid sequence: CSVGRGDAGELFF.

This clone was recorded once. The chain carries TRBV2 and TRBJ1-4; D may be TRBD1 (6 bases). The germline CDR1 and CDR2 sequences are SNHLY and FYNNEI. The CDR3 spans 15 residues. V lost 8 bases, J lost 8 bases, and 21 bases lay in between. CDR3 protein: CASLPLGAVREKLFF. CDR3 bases: TGTGCCAGCCTTCCTTTGGGGGCTGTTCGGGAAAAACTGTTTTTT.